This T cell receptor beta chain was found in a study of OX40 agonist ivuxolimab in advanced cancers. Trimming pared 4 bases from V and 3 bases from J, leaving 11 bases between. The CDR3 extends over 14 amino acids. Germline values: CDR1 MNHNS, CDR2 SASEGT. Study-level results: On average, CD8+ T cells showed a greater number of expanded clones than CD4+. Circulating CD4+ and CD8+ T cells showed clonal expansion by week 6 at 0.1 to 3.0 mg/kg.

With regard to this clone: Antigen specificity is unknown.

Only in-frame clones appear in the TCRdb table, and some are missing; sequencing was by immunoSEQ multiplex PCR. The table lists about 50,000 clones, roughly three quarters of them singletons. The sequencing here drew on CD4+ or CD8+ T cells sorted from blood, taken in a trial of the OX40 agonist ivuxolimab. The rearrangement links TRBV6-1 to TRBJ2-3; D possibly uses TRBD1 or TRBD2 (7 bases each). This sequence was found in an adult with an advanced solid tumor such as melanoma, head and neck, liver or kidney cancer. The CDR3 DNA sequence: TGTGCCAGCAGTGTTCAGGGGGGGACAGATACGCAGTATTTT. This translates into CASSVQGGTDTQYF.